This T cell receptor (beta chain) is drawn from a study of blood T cell repertoires in COVID-19. In the original workflow: Reference gene primer amplification gave estimated nucleated cell counts. Assay: immunoSEQ multiplex PCR; the TCRdb copy retains only in-frame clones and omits some. From that table come the V and J calls and clone size; the DNA was used to work out D and trimming. Among 150,000 to 200,000 clones listed, about 74% were seen once. This receptor was taken from a woman older than 75 with acute or convalescent COVID-19. The sequencing sample was made of peripheral blood.

The CDR3 here is CASSSHRSRVGSYEQYF. DNA of the CDR3: TGTGCCAGCAGCTCCCACCGTTCTAGAGTAGGCTCCTACGAGCAGTACTTC. This chain links TRBV7-2 with TRBJ2-7; D is ambiguous. This CDR3 contains 17 residues. The V end lost 4 bases, the J end lost 0 bases, and 19 bases lay between the germline ends. Germline CDR1 and CDR2: SGHTA and FQGNSA.